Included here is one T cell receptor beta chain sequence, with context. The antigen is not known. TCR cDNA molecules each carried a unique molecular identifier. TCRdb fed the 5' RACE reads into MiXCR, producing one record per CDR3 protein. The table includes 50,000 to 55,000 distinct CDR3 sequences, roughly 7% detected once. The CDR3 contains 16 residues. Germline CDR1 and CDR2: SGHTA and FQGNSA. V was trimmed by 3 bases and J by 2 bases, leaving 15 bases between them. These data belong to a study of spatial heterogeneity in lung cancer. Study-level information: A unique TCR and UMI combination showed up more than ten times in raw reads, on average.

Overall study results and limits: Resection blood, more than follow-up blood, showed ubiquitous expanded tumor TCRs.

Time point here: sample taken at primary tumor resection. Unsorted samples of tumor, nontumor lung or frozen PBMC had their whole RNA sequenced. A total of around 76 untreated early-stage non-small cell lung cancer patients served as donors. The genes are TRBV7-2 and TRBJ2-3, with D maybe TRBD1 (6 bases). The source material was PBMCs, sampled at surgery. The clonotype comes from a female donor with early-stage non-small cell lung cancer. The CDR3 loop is CASSLEQGPPTDTQYF. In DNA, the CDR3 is TGTGCCAGCAGCTTGGAACAGGGTCCACCCACAGATACGCAGTATTTT.